In this sample, the clone carrying this T cell receptor beta chain is medium-sized (0.01 to 0.1%). Its specificity is not known. The data are from a study of HIV-infected patients and healthy controls. The study, taken as a whole, reports: Mean usage of eight alpha and eight beta V genes differed significantly in HIV-infected patients versus controls.

Roughly three months, about 14 weeks, into antiretroviral therapy, follow-up blood was collected. No cell fractionation was done, so the repertoire covers all unsorted peripheral blood T cells. The J segment lost 4 bases and the V segment lost 6 bases, leaving 7 bases of the junction unmatched. The germline CDR1 and CDR2 sequences are MNHEY and SMNVEV (reference sequence). The CDR3 consists of 15 residues. Reverse transcription used 450 to 650 ng RNA and constant-region primers for alpha and beta. Using multiplexing indices, alpha and beta chain libraries were generated apart by chain-specific third strand synthesis. Ligation attached cDNA to a 5' RACE adapter that carried a random hexamer and SP2 site. MiXCR, run by TCRdb on the 5' RACE reads, gives a single entry per CDR3 protein. The data hold more than 9,000 distinct CDR3 sequences, with 5.5% to 7% observed a single time.

The clonotype was recovered from an adult with HIV infection. The donor label of this sample is uncertain. This specimen was blood, taken during antiretroviral therapy. V and J are TRBV27 and TRBJ1-1, with 11 bases identical to TRBD1. Here the CDR3 reads CASSGTGTGGTEAFF. CDR3 nucleotide sequence: TGTGCCAGCAGCGGCACCGGGACAGGGGGCACTGAAGCTTTCTTT.